Below, 25 T cell receptor beta chains from the same sample are listed, as sequenced in a study of PD-L1 blockade in urothelial cancer. Assay used: immunoSEQ multiplex PCR; TCRdb lists only in-frame clones, some missing. The data hold about 57,000 clones, with roughly 86% observed a single time. Sample: PBMCs, taken around atezolizumab (anti-PD-L1) treatment. The origin of the receptors is a man aged 50-59 years with urothelial cancer.

The V and J genes are TRBV28 and TRBJ2-1; TRBD2 matches at 7 bases. Germline assignment: CDR1 MDHEN and CDR2 SYDVKM. This CDR3 has 14 amino acids. J was trimmed by 3 bases and V by 7 bases; bases with no gene match: 6. CDR3 DNA: TGTGCCAGCATGCTAGCGGCCCTCTACAATGAGCAGTTCTTC. Protein product: CASMLAALYNEQFF. Full variable domain (rest looked up from reference TRBV28 and TRBJ2-1): DVKVTQSSRYLVKRTGEKVFLECVQDMDHENMFWYRQDPGLGLRLIYFSYDVKMKEKGDIPEGYSVSREKKERFSLILESASTNQTSMYLCASMLAALYNEQFFGPGTRLTVL.

The chain is built from TRBV28 and TRBJ2-1; 14 positions agree with TRBD2. Germline CDR1 is MDHEN and CDR2 is SYDVKM. V was clipped by 5 bases and J by 3 bases; unmatched bases: 12. This CDR3 has 19 residues. Here the CDR3 reads CASSPSTSGRAGFYNEQFF. CDR3 nucleotide sequence: TGTGCCAGCAGTCCGTCGACTAGCGGGAGGGCCGGATTCTACAATGAGCAGTTCTTC.

The V and J genes are TRBV19 and TRBJ1-5, with a weak D call TRBD1 (6 bases). Germline V gene sequence: CDR1 LNHDA, CDR2 SQIVND (reference sequence). This CDR3 has 16 residues. V dropped 3 bases and J dropped 4 bases, with 16 bases sitting between them. In DNA, the CDR3 is TGTGCCAGTAGTATCTCCCGGGGGGCCAATAATCAGCCCCAGCATTTT. Encoded protein: CASSISRGANNQPQHF.

The rearrangement joins TRBV19 to TRBJ1-3; TRBD1 might be the D (6 bases). Trimming took off 10 bases at V and 1 base at J, with 14 bases between the two ends. Germline CDR1 reads LNHDA; CDR2 reads SQIVND (reference sequence). The length of the CDR3 is 14 residues. DNA of the CDR3: TGTGCCACCACGGGACACAGGTCTGGAAACACCATATATTTT. It is translated as CATTGHRSGNTIYF.

This clone was seen a handful of times. CDR3 in amino acids: CASSAWASGRSGELFF. The CDR3 nucleotides are TGTGCCAGCAGTGCGTGGGCTAGCGGGAGGTCGGGGGAGCTGTTTTTT. The chain is built from TRBV6-1 and TRBJ2-2, with 11 bases matching TRBD2. V trimming: 4 bases; J trimming: 8 bases; junction bases outside the gene matches: 9. The CDR3 is made up of 16 amino acids. Germline V gene lookup returns CDR1 MNHNS and CDR2 SASEGT.

The chain uses TRBV10-1 and TRBJ2-5; possibly TRBD2 for D (5 bases). V shed 3 bases and J shed 3 bases, with 17 bases lying between them. Germline assignment: CDR1 WNHNN and CDR2 SYGVQD (reference sequence). The CDR3 length is 16 residues. CDR3 sequence reads: CASSEVRGNSKETQYF. The CDR3, as DNA: TGCGCCAGCAGTGAAGTTAGAGGGAACTCAAAAGAGACCCAGTACTTC.

The CDR3 DNA is TGTGCCAGCAGTTACTCACGGCAGGGGGAATACGAGCAGTACTTC. This encodes CASSYSRQGEYEQYF. V and J are TRBV6-6 and TRBJ2-7, with 7 positions matching TRBD1. CDR3 length: 15 amino acids. With 0 bases clipped from V and 4 bases from J, the junction kept 6 bases outside the gene matches. Per germline, CDR1 MNHNY and CDR2 SVGAGI (reference sequence).

This clone was seen a few times. The rearrangement joins TRBV5-1 to TRBJ1-2; D is possibly TRBD1 (5 bases). This CDR3 comprises 12 residues. V lost 4 bases to trimming and J lost 8 bases, with 12 bases between them. Germline V gene data show CDR1 as SGHRS and CDR2 as YFSETQ. CDR3 sequence: CASSPGQGGYTF. For the CDR3, the DNA is TGCGCCAGCAGCCCAGGACAAGGAGGCTACACCTTC.

The rearrangement joins TRBV5-4 to TRBJ1-4; 8 nucleotides match TRBD1. The germline gives CDR1 SGHNT, CDR2 YYREEE (reference sequence). The CDR3 has 15 residues. The V gene end was trimmed by 2 bases and the J gene end by 6 bases; junction bases not matched to a gene: 6. The CDR3 loop reads CASSLWQGADEKLFF. The CDR3 DNA is TGTGCCAGCAGCTTATGGCAGGGGGCAGATGAAAAACTGTTTTTT.

This clone was found once. The rearrangement links TRBV19 to TRBJ2-2, with D possibly matching TRBD1 (6 bases). This CDR3 spans 15 amino acids. The germline CDR1 and CDR2 sequences are LNHDA and SQIVND (reference sequence). V was clipped by 1 base and J by 1 base, with 7 bases between them. The CDR3 sequence is CASSIGGRNTGELFF. The CDR3 DNA reads TGTGCCAGTAGTATAGGGGGGCGGAACACCGGGGAGCTGTTTTTT.

The chain couples TRBV18 to TRBJ2-1; D gene uncertain. The V end was cut by 6 bases, the J end by 0 bases, with 6 bases between. Germline CDR1 and CDR2: KGHSH and LQKENI. The CDR3 contains 13 residues. The chain's CDR3 is CASSTSSYNEQFF. The CDR3 DNA is TGTGCCAGCTCGACAAGCTCCTACAATGAGCAGTTCTTC.

This chain links TRBV27 with TRBJ1-3; D ambiguous. The V gene's germline CDR1 is MNHEY and CDR2 SMNVEV (reference sequence). Trimming removed 5 bases at V and 2 bases at J, with 10 bases between. This CDR3 spans 14 amino acids. The CDR3 region has the DNA TGTGCCAGCAGTCACAAGAGGGCTGGAAACACCATATATTTT. As protein: CASSHKRAGNTIYF.

This chain uses TRBV11-2 with TRBJ1-1, with D maybe TRBD1 (6 bases). The CDR3 runs 15 residues. Germline assignment: CDR1 SGHAT and CDR2 FQNNGV. V was clipped by 0 bases and J by 4 bases, with 12 bases between them. The CDR3 region has the DNA TGTGCCAGCAGCTTAGAACAGGGTTCTGTCACTGAAGCTTTCTTT. Translated: CASSLEQGSVTEAFF.

As for this clone: This CDR3 fails to terminate in the conserved phenylalanine or tryptophan, so it likely reflects a read error. The DNA is left out, because the CDR3 cannot be placed on it with certainty; the CDR3 is given as TCRdb lists it. The CDR3 is CASSLGEWRSY. The V call is TRBV7-9, the J call TRBJ1-2. The germline V gene has CDR1 SEHNR and CDR2 FQNEAQ (reference sequence). The CDR3 is 11 amino acids in total, end residues counted.

The chain links TRBV19 to TRBJ2-5, with 10 bases lining up with TRBD2. Germline assignment: CDR1 LNHDA and CDR2 SQIVND (reference sequence). The CDR3 has 16 residues. After removal of 5 bases from V and 4 bases from J, the junction contained 10 bases not matched to a gene. CDR3: CASSGTGRLAGETQYF. CDR3 coding DNA: TGTGCCAGTAGTGGAACAGGGCGACTAGCGGGAGAGACCCAGTACTTC.

The chain couples TRBV18 to TRBJ1-2; D is unresolved. The CDR3 consists of 14 residues. V was clipped by 2 bases and J by 0 bases, with 7 bases between them. From germline, CDR1 is KGHSH and CDR2 LQKENI. The CDR3 is CASSPIEANYGYTF. In DNA, the CDR3 is TGTGCCAGCTCACCAATAGAAGCTAACTATGGCTACACCTTC.

The chain has TRBV19 and TRBJ1-5; no reliable D call. Germline lookup yields CDR1 LNHDA and CDR2 SQIVND (reference sequence). Trimming removed 3 bases from V and 6 bases from J, with 12 bases in between. The CDR3 contains 14 residues. CDR3 nucleotides: TGTGCCAGTAGTATCCAACGGGGAGGTCAGCCCCAGCATTTT. Protein product: CASSIQRGGQPQHF.

CDR3 amino acids: CASSLGLVWTSGRNEQFF. The DNA for the CDR3 is TGTGCCAGCAGCTTGGGTCTCGTGTGGACTAGCGGGAGAAATGAGCAGTTCTTC. The V gene is TRBV5-5, the J gene TRBJ2-1; 13 positions agree with TRBD2. The J segment lost 7 bases and the V segment lost 0 bases, leaving 10 bases of the junction unmatched. This CDR3 contains 18 residues. Germline loops: CDR1 SGHKS, CDR2 YYEKEE (reference sequence).

The V and J genes are TRBV7-9 and TRBJ1-2, with 7 bases matching TRBD1. V was pared by 4 bases and J by 7 bases, with 12 bases of the junction left unmatched. From germline, CDR1 is SEHNR and CDR2 FQNEAQ (reference sequence). The CDR3 sequence is 15 residues long. The CDR3 nucleotides are TGTGCCAGCAGCTCCCACTCCAGGGGGTTAGGTGGCTACACCTTC. Encoded protein: CASSSHSRGLGGYTF.

This sequence joins TRBV30 and TRBJ2-7, with 10 bases that match TRBD1. This CDR3 region has 17 residues. In germline, CDR1 is GTSNPN, CDR2 SVGIG (reference sequence). J gave up 3 bases and V 3 bases, and 14 bases lay outside the gene matches. The CDR3 reads CAWRGGDRGGLGYEQYF. In DNA form, the CDR3 reads TGTGCCTGGAGAGGGGGGGACAGGGGCGGCCTTGGCTACGAGCAGTACTTC.

The V gene is TRBV14, the J gene TRBJ2-5, with TRBD1 matching over 7 bases. Germline values: CDR1 SGHDN, CDR2 FVKESK. The junction had 0 bases not matched to a gene; V was cut back by 3 bases and J by 2 bases. CDR3 length: 13 residues. CDR3 coding DNA: TGTGCCAGCAGCCAGGGACAGCAAGAGACCCAGTACTTC. It specifies CASSQGQQETQYF.

This rearrangement joins TRBV18 to TRBJ1-4; 8 nucleotides align to TRBD1. Trimming at V came to 2 bases and at J to 2 bases, leaving 1 base not matched to a gene. The CDR3 length is 15 residues. Germline CDR1 is KGHSH and CDR2 is LQKENI. The CDR3 is CASSPGDRTNEKLFF. CDR3 bases: TGTGCCAGCTCACCAGGGGACAGGACTAATGAAAAACTGTTTTTT.

This clone was recorded once. The same CDR3 can be traced to other DNA sequences in this sample. This CDR3 is CASSSGTGGAETQYF. The CDR3 bases are TGTGCCAGCAGTTCTGGGACAGGGGGCGCGGAGACCCAGTACTTC. V gene TRBV27 combines with J gene TRBJ2-5; the match to TRBD1 covers 12 bases. There are 15 residues in the CDR3. V gave up 4 bases and J gave up 5 bases; unmatched junction bases: 5. Germline CDR1 is MNHEY and CDR2 is SMNVEV (reference sequence).

This clone was found a few times. The rearrangement joins TRBV9 to TRBJ2-4; D remains unclear. This CDR3 has 15 amino acids. Germline V gene data show CDR1 as SGDLS and CDR2 as YYNGEE. V gave up 0 bases and J gave up 6 bases, with 13 bases separating them. CDR3 coding DNA: TGTGCCAGCAGCGTAGAAGGTGCGGCAACAAACATTCAGTACTTC. It translates to CASSVEGAATNIQYF.

The chain combines TRBV4-1 with TRBJ1-6; 7 positions agree with TRBD1. The CDR3 sequence is 19 residues long. Trimming at V came to 3 bases and at J to 8 bases, leaving 19 bases not matched to a gene. The germline gives CDR1 MGHRA, CDR2 YSYEKL. The CDR3 DNA sequence: TGCGCCAGCAGCCATGATGGCCCTGAGGGCAGGGGGTTTCATTCACCCCTCCACTTT. Its protein product is CASSHDGPEGRGFHSPLHF.